This is a list of T cell receptor beta chains from one sample in a study of control samples from healthy donors and cancer patients. Sequencing used immunoSEQ multiplex PCR; TCRdb keeps in-frame clones, though not all of them. The sample yields around 84,000 clones, 91% seen once. Source material: blood. These receptors were taken from a man aged 25-45 years in good health. The CDR3 runs from the conserved cysteine through the conserved F or W. A D gene is named only where the DNA matches it firmly. Where a row states a size, it is once, few, many or the class of an expanded clone; other rows omit it.

>TRBD1|.|TRBV5-8|TRBJ2-1
CTSSLTGGVEQFF
TGTACCAGCAGCTTGACAGGGGGCGTTGAGCAGTTCTTC
>.|.|TRBV20-1|TRBJ2-3
CSAVSTDTQYF
TGCAGTGCTGTGAGCACAGATACGCAGTATTTT
>.|.|TRBV21-1|TRBJ2-2
CASSKCPTGELFF
TGTGCCAGCAGCAAATGCCCAACCGGGGAGCTGTTTTTT
>TRBD2|.|TRBV6-5|TRBJ2-7
CASRKGTSGGDEQYF
TGTGCCAGCAGGAAAGGGACTAGCGGGGGGGACGAGCAGTACTTC
>.|.|TRBV2|TRBJ2-2
CASSVEDPGELFF
TGTGCCAGCAGTGTTGAGGATCCCGGGGAGCTGTTTTTT
>.|.|TRBV7-9|TRBJ1-2
CASSLAGVNYGYTF
TGTGCCAGCAGCTTAGCGGGGGTTAACTATGGCTACACCTTC
>TRBD1|.|TRBV5-1|TRBJ2-6
CASSLTGASSGANVLTF
TGCGCCAGCAGCTTAACAGGGGCCTCCTCTGGGGCCAACGTCCTGACTTTC
>.|.|TRBV6-5|TRBJ1-1
CASSYSGNSENTEAFF
TGTGCCAGCAGTTACTCGGGGAATTCGGAGAACACTGAAGCTTTCTTT
>.|.|TRBV5-1|TRBJ2-7
CASSPGTFYEQYF
TGCGCCAGCAGCCCTGGGACTTTCTACGAGCAGTACTTC
>TRBD2|.|TRBV7-8|TRBJ2-5
CASSSALTTSGRKGETQYF
TGTGCCAGCAGCTCCGCTCTCACGACTAGCGGGAGGAAAGGGGAGACCCAGTACTTC
>TRBD1|.|TRBV15|TRBJ1-2
CATSRGQGDGYTF
TGTGCCACCAGCAGAGGACAGGGAGATGGCTACACCTTC
>TRBD1|.|TRBV30|TRBJ1-1
CACFLSDRATEAFF
TGTGCCTGCTTCTTGTCGGACAGGGCCACTGAAGCTTTCTTT
>.|.|TRBV2|TRBJ2-5
CASTQQGVAGETQYF
TGTGCCAGCACCCAACAGGGAGTTGCTGGAGAGACCCAGTACTTC
>.|.|TRBV27|TRBJ2-7
CASSLSGIPLYYEQYF
TGTGCCAGCAGTTTATCGGGGATCCCCTTGTACTACGAGCAGTACTTC
>TRBD1|.|TRBV18|TRBJ1-2
CASSPRQGDGYTF
TGTGCCAGCTCACCGCGACAGGGGGATGGCTACACCTTC
>.|few|TRBV2|TRBJ1-1
CASSATGKAEAFF
TGTGCCAGCAGTGCCACAGGAAAGGCTGAAGCTTTCTTT
>.|.|TRBV15|TRBJ2-7
CATSRDREVATDEQYF
TGTGCCACCAGCAGAGATCGAGAGGTAGCAACAGACGAGCAGTACTTC
>.|.|TRBV9|TRBJ1-3
CASSASSSGNTIYF
TGTGCCAGCAGCGCTAGCAGCTCTGGAAACACCATATATTTT
>TRBD2|.|TRBV6-2/TRBV6-3|TRBJ2-3
CASSYSGLAGATDTQYF
TGTGCCAGCAGTTACTCGGGACTAGCGGGGGCAACAGATACGCAGTATTTT
>.|.|TRBV4-2|TRBJ2-5
CASSQDRAEETQYF
TGTGCCAGCAGCCAAGATAGGGCAGAAGAGACCCAGTACTTC
>TRBD1|.|TRBV5-1|TRBJ2-3
CASSLAGQGATDTQYF
TGCGCCAGCAGCTTGGCGGGACAGGGGGCTACAGATACGCAGTATTTT
>.|.|TRBV10-3|TRBJ2-7
CAISANAARAREQYF
TGTGCCATCAGTGCGAACGCGGCCAGGGCACGAGAGCAGTACTTC
>.|.|TRBV30|TRBJ1-3
CAIGVSGNTIYF
TGTGCCATCGGGGTTTCTGGAAACACCATATATTTT
>TRBD1|.|TRBV12-5|TRBJ1-2
CASQARQGPNYGYTF
TGTGCTAGTCAAGCTAGACAGGGGCCTAACTATGGCTACACCTTC
>TRBD1|.|TRBV7-2|TRBJ2-5
CASSLQTGTETQYF
TGTGCCAGCAGCCTGCAGACAGGGACGGAGACCCAGTACTTC
>TRBD2|.|TRBV28|TRBJ2-5
CASSSLNGGKETQYF
TGTGCCAGCAGTTCCCTAAACGGGGGGAAAGAGACCCAGTACTTC
>.|once|TRBV3-1/TRBV3-2|TRBJ2-6
CASSQVQGSGANVLTF
TGTGCCAGCAGCCAAGTCCAGGGGTCTGGGGCCAACGTCCTGACTTTC
>TRBD1|.|TRBV7-9|TRBJ1-4
CASSSTGGSGVNEKLFF
TGTGCCAGCAGCTCTACAGGGGGCAGTGGGGTTAATGAAAAACTGTTTTTT
>.|.|TRBV2|TRBJ2-3
CASSVTDTQYF
TGTGCCAGCAGTGTCACAGATACGCAGTATTTT
>.|.|TRBV28|TRBJ1-5
CASSSHQPQHF
TGTGCCAGCAGTTCGCATCAGCCCCAGCATTTT
>.|.|TRBV2|TRBJ2-7
CASNPLASYEQYF
TGTGCCAGCAACCCTCTAGCGTCCTACGAGCAGTACTTC
>.|.|TRBV4-1|TRBJ2-1
CASSQSTRPEQFF
TGCGCCAGCAGCCAATCCACTCGACCTGAGCAGTTCTTC
>.|.|TRBV20-1|TRBJ1-2
CSASQGGGAYGYTF
TGCAGTGCTAGTCAGGGTGGGGGAGCCTATGGCTACACCTTC
>TRBD2|.|TRBV6-2/TRBV6-3|TRBJ2-3
CASSYPLAGVADTQYF
TGTGCCAGCAGTTACCCCCTAGCGGGAGTGGCAGATACGCAGTATTTT
>.|.|TRBV19|TRBJ2-7
CASSPGQRANEQYF
TGTGCCAGTAGTCCGGGACAAAGAGCCAACGAGCAGTACTTC
>TRBD2|.|TRBV7-8|TRBJ2-7
CASSSGLAGTMYREQYF
TGTGCCAGCAGCTCCGGACTAGCGGGGACAATGTATCGCGAGCAGTACTTC